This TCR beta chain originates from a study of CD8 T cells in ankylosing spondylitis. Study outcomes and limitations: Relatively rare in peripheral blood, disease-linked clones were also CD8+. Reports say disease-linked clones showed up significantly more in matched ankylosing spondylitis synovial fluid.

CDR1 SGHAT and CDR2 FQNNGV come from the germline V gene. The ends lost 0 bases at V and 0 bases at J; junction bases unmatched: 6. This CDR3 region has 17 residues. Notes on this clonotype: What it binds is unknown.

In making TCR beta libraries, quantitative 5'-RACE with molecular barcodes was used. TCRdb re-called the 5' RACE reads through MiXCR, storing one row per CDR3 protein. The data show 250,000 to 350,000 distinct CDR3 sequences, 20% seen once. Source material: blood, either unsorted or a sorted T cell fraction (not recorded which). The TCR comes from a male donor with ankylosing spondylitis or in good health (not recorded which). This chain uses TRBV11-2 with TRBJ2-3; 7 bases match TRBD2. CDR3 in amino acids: CASSLDPASGSTDTQYF. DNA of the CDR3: TGTGCCAGCAGCTTAGACCCGGCTAGCGGAAGCACAGATACGCAGTATTTT.